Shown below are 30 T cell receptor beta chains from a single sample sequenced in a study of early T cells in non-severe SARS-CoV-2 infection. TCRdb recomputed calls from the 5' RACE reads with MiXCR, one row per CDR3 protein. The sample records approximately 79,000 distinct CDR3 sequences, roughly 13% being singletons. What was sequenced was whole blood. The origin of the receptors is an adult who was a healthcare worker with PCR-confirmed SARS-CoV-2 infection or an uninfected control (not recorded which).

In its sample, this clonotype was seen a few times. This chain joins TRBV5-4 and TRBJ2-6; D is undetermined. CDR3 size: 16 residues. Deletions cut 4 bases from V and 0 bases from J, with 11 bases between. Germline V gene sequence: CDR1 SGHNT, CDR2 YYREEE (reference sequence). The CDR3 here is CASSDGRTSGANVLTF. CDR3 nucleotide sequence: TGTGCCAGCAGCGACGGACGGACCTCTGGGGCCAACGTCCTGACTTTC. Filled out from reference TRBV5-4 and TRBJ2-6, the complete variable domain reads ETGVTQSPTHLIKTRGQQVTLRCSSQSGHNTVSWYQQALGQGPQFIFQYYREEENGRGNFPPRFSGLQFPNYSSELNVNALELDDSALYLCASSDGRTSGANVLTFGAGSRLTVL.

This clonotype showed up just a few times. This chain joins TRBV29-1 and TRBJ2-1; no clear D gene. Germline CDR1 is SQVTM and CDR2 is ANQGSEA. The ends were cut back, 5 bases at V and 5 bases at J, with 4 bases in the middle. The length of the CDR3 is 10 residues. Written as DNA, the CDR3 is TGCAGCGTTCAAAACAATGAGCAGTTCTTC. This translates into CSVQNNEQFF.

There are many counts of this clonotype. The CDR3 is CASSRSGSTDTQYF. DNA for the CDR3: TGTGCCAGCAGCCGGAGCGGGAGCACAGATACGCAGTATTTT. The genes are TRBV7-9 and TRBJ2-3, with TRBD2 as a possible D gene (6 bases). Trimming removed 5 bases from V and 0 bases from J, with 9 bases in between. CDR3 length: 14 residues. The V gene's germline CDR1 is SEHNR and CDR2 FQNEAQ (reference sequence).

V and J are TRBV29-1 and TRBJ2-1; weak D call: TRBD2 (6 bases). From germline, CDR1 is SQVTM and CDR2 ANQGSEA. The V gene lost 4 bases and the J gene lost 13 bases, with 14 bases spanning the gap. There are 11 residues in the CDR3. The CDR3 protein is CSVAEGDIQFF. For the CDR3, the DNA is TGCAGCGTTGCGGAGGGAGACATTCAGTTCTTC.

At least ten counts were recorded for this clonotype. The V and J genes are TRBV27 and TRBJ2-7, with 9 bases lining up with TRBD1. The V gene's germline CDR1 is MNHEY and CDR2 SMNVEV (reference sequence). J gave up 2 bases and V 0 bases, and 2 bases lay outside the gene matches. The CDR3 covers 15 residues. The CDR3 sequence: CASSLSGQGTYEQYF. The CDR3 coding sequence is TGTGCCAGCAGTTTATCGGGACAGGGTACCTACGAGCAGTACTTC.

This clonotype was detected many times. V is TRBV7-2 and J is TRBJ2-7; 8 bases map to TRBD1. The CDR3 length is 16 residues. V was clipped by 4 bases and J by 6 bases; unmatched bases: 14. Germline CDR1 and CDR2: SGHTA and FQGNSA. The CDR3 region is CASSYFPGGAAGEQYF. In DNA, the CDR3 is TGTGCCAGCAGCTATTTCCCAGGGGGCGCCGCGGGCGAGCAGTACTTC.

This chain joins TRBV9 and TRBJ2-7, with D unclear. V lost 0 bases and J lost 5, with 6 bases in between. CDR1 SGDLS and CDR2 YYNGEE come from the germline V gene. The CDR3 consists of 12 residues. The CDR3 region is CASSVADNEQYF. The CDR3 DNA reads TGTGCCAGCAGCGTAGCTGATAACGAGCAGTACTTC.

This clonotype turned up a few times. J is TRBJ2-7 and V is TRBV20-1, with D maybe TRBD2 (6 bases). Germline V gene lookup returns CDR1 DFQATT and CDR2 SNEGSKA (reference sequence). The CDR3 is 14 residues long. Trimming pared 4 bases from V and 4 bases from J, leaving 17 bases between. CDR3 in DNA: TGCAGTGCTACATTGACAGCCGGAGGGTACGAGCAGTACTTC. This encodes CSATLTAGGYEQYF.

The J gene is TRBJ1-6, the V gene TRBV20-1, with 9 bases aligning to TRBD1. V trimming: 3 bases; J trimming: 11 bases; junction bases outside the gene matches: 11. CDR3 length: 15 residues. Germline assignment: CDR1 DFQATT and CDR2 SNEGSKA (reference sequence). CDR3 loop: CSARGTGQDSAPLHF. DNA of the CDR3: TGCAGTGCTAGGGGGACAGGGCAGGACTCAGCACCCCTCCACTTT.

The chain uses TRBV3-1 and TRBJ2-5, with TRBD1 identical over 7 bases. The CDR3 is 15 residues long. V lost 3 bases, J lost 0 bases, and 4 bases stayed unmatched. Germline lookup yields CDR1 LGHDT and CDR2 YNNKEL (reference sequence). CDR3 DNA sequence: TGTGCCAGCAGCCATCCCGGGACAGACCAAGAGACCCAGTACTTC. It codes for CASSHPGTDQETQYF.

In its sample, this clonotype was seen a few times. This CDR3 reads CAWSVLGVTDTQYF. For the CDR3, the DNA is TGTGCCTGGAGTGTACTCGGAGTTACAGATACGCAGTATTTT. The chain uses TRBV30 and TRBJ2-3; D is unresolved. The germline V gene has CDR1 GTSNPN and CDR2 SVGIG (reference sequence). The V gene lost 0 bases and the J gene lost 3 bases, with 10 bases spanning the gap. This CDR3 has 14 residues.

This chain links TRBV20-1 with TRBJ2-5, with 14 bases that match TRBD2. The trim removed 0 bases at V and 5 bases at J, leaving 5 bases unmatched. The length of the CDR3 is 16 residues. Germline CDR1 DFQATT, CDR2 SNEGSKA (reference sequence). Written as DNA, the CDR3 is TGCAGTGCTAGAGACCCTGGACTAGCGGGGGGTGAGACCCAGTACTTC. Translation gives CSARDPGLAGGETQYF.

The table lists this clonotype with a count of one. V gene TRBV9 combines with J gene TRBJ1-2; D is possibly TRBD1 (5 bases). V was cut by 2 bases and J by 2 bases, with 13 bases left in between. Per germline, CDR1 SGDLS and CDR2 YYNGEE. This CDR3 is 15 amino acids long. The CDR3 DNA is TGTGCCAGCAGCGTGACCGGGACCGCGAACTATGGCTACACCTTC. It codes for CASSVTGTANYGYTF.

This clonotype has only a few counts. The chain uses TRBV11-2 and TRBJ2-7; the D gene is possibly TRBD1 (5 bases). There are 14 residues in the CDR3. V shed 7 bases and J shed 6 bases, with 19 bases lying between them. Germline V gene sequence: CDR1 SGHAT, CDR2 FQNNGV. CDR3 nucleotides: TGTGCCAGCACCATAGACAGCCATGTAGGCGAGCAGTACTTC. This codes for CASTIDSHVGEQYF.

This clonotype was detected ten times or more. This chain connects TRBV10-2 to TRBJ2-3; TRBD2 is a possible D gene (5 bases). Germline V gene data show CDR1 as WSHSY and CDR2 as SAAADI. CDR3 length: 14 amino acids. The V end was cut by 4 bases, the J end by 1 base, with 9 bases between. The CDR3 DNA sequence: TGCGCCAGCAGTGGGCCCGGGGGCACAGATACGCAGTATTTT. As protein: CASSGPGGTDTQYF.

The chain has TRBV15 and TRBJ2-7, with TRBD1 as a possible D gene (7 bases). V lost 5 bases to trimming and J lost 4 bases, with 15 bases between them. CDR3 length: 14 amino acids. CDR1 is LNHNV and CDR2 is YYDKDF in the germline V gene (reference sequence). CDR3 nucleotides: TGTGCCACCAGCGATTTGACAGGGAGGTACGAGCAGTACTTC. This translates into CATSDLTGRYEQYF.

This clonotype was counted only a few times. In DNA form, the CDR3 reads TGCAGCGTTGTAAAGGCGGTAAACATTCAGTACTTC. Protein: CSVVKAVNIQYF. V usage is TRBV29-1 and J usage is TRBJ2-4; D not resolved. From germline, CDR1 is SQVTM and CDR2 ANQGSEA. The CDR3 has 12 residues. V lost 4 bases to trimming and J lost 6 bases, with 10 bases between them. The whole variable domain, filled in from reference TRBV29-1 and TRBJ2-4, reads SAVISQKPSRDICQRGTSLTIQCQVDSQVTMMFWYRQQPGQSLTLIATANQGSEATYESGFVIDKFPISRPNLTFSTLTVSNMSPEDSSIYLCSVVKAVNIQYFGAGTRLSVL.

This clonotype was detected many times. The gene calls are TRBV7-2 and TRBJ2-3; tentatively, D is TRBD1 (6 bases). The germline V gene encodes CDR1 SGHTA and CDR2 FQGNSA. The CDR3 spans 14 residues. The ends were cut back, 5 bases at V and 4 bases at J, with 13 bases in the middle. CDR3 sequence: CASSIYRVADTQYF. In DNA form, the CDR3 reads TGTGCCAGCAGCATTTACAGGGTAGCAGATACGCAGTATTTT.

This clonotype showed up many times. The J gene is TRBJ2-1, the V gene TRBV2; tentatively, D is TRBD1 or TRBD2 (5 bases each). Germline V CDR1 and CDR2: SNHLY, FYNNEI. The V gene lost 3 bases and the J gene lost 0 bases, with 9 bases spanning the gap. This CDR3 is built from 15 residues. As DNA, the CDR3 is TGTGCCAGCAGTGACTCAGGGAGCTCCTACAATGAGCAGTTCTTC. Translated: CASSDSGSSYNEQFF.

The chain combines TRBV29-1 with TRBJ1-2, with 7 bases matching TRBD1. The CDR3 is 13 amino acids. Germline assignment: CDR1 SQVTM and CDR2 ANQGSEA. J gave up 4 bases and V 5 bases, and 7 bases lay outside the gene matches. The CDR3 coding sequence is TGCAGCGTTCCCGGCCGGGACAGCTATGGCTACACCTTC. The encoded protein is CSVPGRDSYGYTF.

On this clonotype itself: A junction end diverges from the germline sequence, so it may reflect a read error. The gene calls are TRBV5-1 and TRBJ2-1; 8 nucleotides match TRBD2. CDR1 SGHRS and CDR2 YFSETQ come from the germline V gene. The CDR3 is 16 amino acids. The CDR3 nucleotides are TGCACCAGCAGCAGAACCGGGACTAGCTCCTACAATGAGCAGTTCTTC. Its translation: CTSSRTGTSSYNEQFF.

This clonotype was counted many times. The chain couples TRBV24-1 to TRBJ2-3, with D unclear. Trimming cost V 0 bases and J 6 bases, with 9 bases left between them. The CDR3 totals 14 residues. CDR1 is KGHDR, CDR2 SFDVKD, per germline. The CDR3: CATSDLSGSDTQYF. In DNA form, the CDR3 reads TGTGCCACCAGTGATTTGTCCGGGTCCGATACGCAGTATTTT.

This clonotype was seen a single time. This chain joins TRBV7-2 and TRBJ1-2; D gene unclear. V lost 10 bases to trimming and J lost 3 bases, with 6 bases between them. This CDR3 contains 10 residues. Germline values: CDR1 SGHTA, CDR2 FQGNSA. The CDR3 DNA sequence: TGTGCCACGGTGGACTATGGCTACACCTTC. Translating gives CATVDYGYTF.

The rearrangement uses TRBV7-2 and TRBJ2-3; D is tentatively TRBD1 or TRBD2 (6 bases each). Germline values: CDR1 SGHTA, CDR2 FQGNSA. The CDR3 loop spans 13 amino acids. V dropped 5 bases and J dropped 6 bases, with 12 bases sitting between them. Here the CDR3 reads CASSGGGFDTQYF. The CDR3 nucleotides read TGTGCCAGCAGCGGAGGGGGATTTGATACGCAGTATTTT.

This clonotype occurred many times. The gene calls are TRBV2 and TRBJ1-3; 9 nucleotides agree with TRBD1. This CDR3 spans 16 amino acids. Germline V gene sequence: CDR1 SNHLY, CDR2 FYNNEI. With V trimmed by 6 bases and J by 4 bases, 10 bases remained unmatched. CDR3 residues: CASSLAGTGSGNTIYF. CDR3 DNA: TGTGCCAGCAGCCTAGCCGGGACAGGGTCGGGAAACACCATATATTTT. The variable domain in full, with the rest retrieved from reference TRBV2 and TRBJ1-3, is EPEVTQTPSHQVTQMGQEVILRCVPISNHLYFYWYRQILGQKVEFLVSFYNNEISEKSEIFDDQFSVERPDGSNFTLKIRSTKLEDSAMYFCASSLAGTGSGNTIYFGEGSWLTVV.

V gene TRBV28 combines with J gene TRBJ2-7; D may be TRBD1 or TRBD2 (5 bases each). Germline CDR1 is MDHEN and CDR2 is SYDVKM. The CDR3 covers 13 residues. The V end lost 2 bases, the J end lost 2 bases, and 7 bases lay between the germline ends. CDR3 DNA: TGTGCCAGCAGTTTACGGGGCACCTACGAGCAGTACTTC. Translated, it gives CASSLRGTYEQYF.

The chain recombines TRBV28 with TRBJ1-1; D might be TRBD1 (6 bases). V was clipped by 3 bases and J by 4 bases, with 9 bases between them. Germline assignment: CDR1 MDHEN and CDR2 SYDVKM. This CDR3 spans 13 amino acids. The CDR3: CASSFSRGTEAFF. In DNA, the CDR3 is TGTGCCAGCAGTTTTAGCAGGGGCACTGAAGCTTTCTTT.

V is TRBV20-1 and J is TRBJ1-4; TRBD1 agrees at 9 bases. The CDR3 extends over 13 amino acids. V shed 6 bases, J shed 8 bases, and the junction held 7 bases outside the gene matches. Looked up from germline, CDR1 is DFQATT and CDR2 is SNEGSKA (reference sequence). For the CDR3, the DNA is TGCAGTGCACTGGGACAGGGAGGCGAAAAACTGTTTTTT. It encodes CSALGQGGEKLFF.

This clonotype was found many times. CDR3 in amino acids: CASSLEVTGRREQFF. CDR3 nucleotides: TGTGCCAGCAGCTTAGAGGTGACTGGAAGGCGGGAGCAGTTCTTC. V and J are TRBV7-2 and TRBJ2-1, with D uncertain. Trimming pared 1 base from V and 10 bases from J, leaving 17 bases between. Germline lookup yields CDR1 SGHTA and CDR2 FQGNSA. This CDR3 has 15 residues. Filled out from reference TRBV7-2 and TRBJ2-1, the complete variable domain reads GAGVSQSPSNKVTEKGKDVELRCDPISGHTALYWYRQSLGQGLEFLIYFQGNSAPDKSGLPSDRFSAERTGGSVSTLTIQRTQQEDSAVYLCASSLEVTGRREQFFGPGTRLTVL.

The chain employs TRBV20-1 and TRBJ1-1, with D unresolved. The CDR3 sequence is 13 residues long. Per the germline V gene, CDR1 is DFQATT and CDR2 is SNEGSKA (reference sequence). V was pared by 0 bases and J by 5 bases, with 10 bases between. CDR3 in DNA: TGCAGTGCTAGAGAAGGTGGCAGTACTGAAGCTTTCTTT. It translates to CSAREGGSTEAFF.